The T cell receptor (beta chain) under discussion was sequenced for a study of CD8 T cells in ankylosing spondylitis. Trimming removed 7 bases at V and 8 bases at J, with 9 bases between. This CDR3 is 11 amino acids long. Germline lookup yields CDR1 MRHNA and CDR2 SNTAGT. TCRdb reprocessed the 5' RACE reads with MiXCR, giving one entry per CDR3 protein. The data hold 350,000 to 450,000 distinct CDR3 sequences, with 20% to 25% observed a single time. The receptor was derived from a male donor with ankylosing spondylitis or in good health (not recorded which). The chain links TRBV6-4 to TRBJ2-1; D is possibly TRBD2 (5 bases). Source material: blood, either unsorted or a sorted T cell fraction (not recorded which). The CDR3, as DNA: TGTGCCAGCACTACCGGGGATGAGCAGTTCTTC. This encodes CASTTGDEQFF.